This TCR beta chain comes out of a study of spatial heterogeneity in lung cancer (dated by TCRdb to the late 2010s). Background for the entire study: Beta-chain transcripts were consistently detected in greater numbers than alpha-chain transcripts, which likely reflects a higher abundance of beta-chain transcripts. In non-small cell lung cancer, the study quantitatively compared TCR alpha and beta repertoires across several tumor regions, matched nontumor lung, and blood. At surgery, both alpha and beta chains were TCR-sequenced in under 250 tumor regions, approximately 64 matched nontumor lung samples and around 50 PBMC samples. In the raw uncorrected reads, each unique combination of TCR and UMI appeared on average more than ten times. The study linked features of the TCR repertoire to counts of nonsynonymous mutations, which were determined by whole-exome sequencing of tumor tissue.

Overall study outcomes, separate from this receptor: Ubiquitous expanded tumor TCRs showed up in blood more often at tumor resection than at routine follow-up. Confirming at a functional level the hypothesis that regional TCRs recognize regional mutations was considered to require additional single-cell paired TCR alpha and beta sequencing.

In its sample, this clonotype was seen a few times. Its target antigen remains unknown. Base qualities are missing; no much larger clone stands one base away. The meaning of the sample's time point label: sample taken at primary tumor resection. Samples were obtained from approximately 70 patients with early-stage, untreated non-small cell lung cancer from the lung TRACERx cohort. Without any cell sorting, TCR sequencing was performed on whole RNA extracted either from tumor and nontumor lung tissue or from cryopreserved PBMC samples. Only patients for whom sufficient RNA was available from at least two tumor regions were selected for TCR sequencing. The library was generated by 5' RACE. Data came from a NextSeq 500. The TCR library protocol attached a unique molecular identifier to each TCR cDNA molecule to allow correction of PCR and sequencing errors. In the original analysis: TCR identification, UMI-based error correction and CDR3 extraction were all carried out with Decombinator tools. Expanded TCRs were defined as those above a frequency of 2 per 1,000, corresponding to the top 1% of the tumor frequency distribution. Each repertoire was subsampled 100 times to 5,000 TCRs, after which Renyi diversity was computed with the R vegan package. To build CDR3 similarity networks, amino acid triplet string-kernel similarity was used, and CDR3s were connected when their pairwise similarity was above 0.82. Using fastp trimming at Q25 and MiXCR clonotype assembly, TCRdb reanalyzed the public sequencing data and kept in-frame beta chains. Every entry covers one CDR3 protein and lists the most common genes and DNA from its rows. TCRdb's processing, not the authors', yielded these V and J calls. This sample has about 80,000 distinct CDR3 sequences in its table, and 7% to 9% of those were observed once. Jointly, the top ten make up 6.8% of the sample.

This sequence originates from a male donor with early-stage non-small cell lung cancer. Sample: PBMCs, taken at surgery.

Here the CDR3 is given as CASSLGLIDTQYF. Here is the DNA: TGTGCCAGCAGCTTAGGGCTTATAGATACGCAGTATTTT. This receptor chain uses TRBV11-2 and TRBJ2-3; a confident D gene designation cannot be given. Looking up the germline V gene yields CDR1 SGHAT and CDR2 FQNNGV. The trim is 1 base for V and 5 bases for J, with a gap of 7 bases between the germline ends. The CDR3 goes from the cysteine to the phenylalanine over 13 residues. Of all the DNA, just the CDR3 is kept, 39 bases in frame from base 1.